The clone carrying this T cell receptor beta chain was detected once. Its antigen remains unidentified. V dropped 2 bases and J dropped 4 bases, with 10 bases sitting between them. Germline assignment: CDR1 SEHNR and CDR2 FQNEAQ (reference sequence). The CDR3 extends over 14 amino acids. The donors, aged roughly 6 to 95, were healthy Caucasians from Russia. Per sample, no less than 5 micrograms of total RNA were extracted. A sample-barcoded 5' primer and a J-beta primer mix were used in a second PCR of roughly 7 to 11 cycles. Tags on each cDNA molecule came from a template-switch adaptor with 12 random nucleotides. TCRdb re-called the 5' RACE reads through MiXCR, storing one row per CDR3 protein. The sample shows about 800,000 distinct CDR3 sequences, around 45% of them seen only once. This entry comes from a study of blood T cells in healthy people across ages. Findings of the study overall: Long-lived donors carried more naive CD4+ cells and greater diversity than aged donors.

Material: blood. The TCR was taken from a man older than 75 in good health. The chain carries TRBV7-9 and TRBJ2-3; the D is unclear. In DNA, the CDR3 is TGTGCCAGCAGCTTACAGGAGCCCCCAGATACGCAGTATTTT. Translation: CASSLQEPPDTQYF.